This TCR beta chain stems from a study of T cell repertoires in ileal Crohn's disease (dated by TCRdb to between 2017 and 2020). For the wider study: The median duration of disease was approximately 8.3 years, and at the time of surgery around 35% of patients were active smokers. Roughly half of the patients were given postoperative therapy, with ten to eleven receiving thiopurines and around 18 receiving anti-TNF agents. Endoscopic postoperative recurrence was defined as a Rutgeerts score above i0. Every patient underwent surgery because of a complication, which was stricturing disease in around 60% of cases and penetrating disease in roughly 39%. A prospective multicentre cohort supplied the 45 to 60 Crohn's disease patients whose TCR repertoires were analysed. A total of about 170 mucosal samples from about 50 patients were sequenced, with samples obtained at several locations on the surgical specimen and at postoperative endoscopy. Running in parallel with the study was a multicentre cohort set up to find predictors of early endoscopic recurrence following ileocolonic resection. The paper as a whole reports these results and caveats: Only a subgroup of patients, of unstated size, had mucosal CD4 and CD8 T cells sorted and sequenced. Compared with non-smokers, patients who were active smokers at surgery showed a significantly higher proportion of clonal expansions (roughly 24% vs 19%, p=0.02). Endoscopic recurrence was found to be associated with higher high-frequency clone percentages at surgery, and recurrence was observed in all patients with clonality above 26.8% (18/57). Sorted CD8 T cells carried more high-frequency clones than CD4 T cells, suggesting mucosal expansions were mainly CD8.

Five hundred nanograms of biopsy DNA per sample were submitted for commercial TCRB immunosequencing. A two-step, amplification bias-controlled multiplex PCR was used by Adaptive Biotechnology to amplify CDR3 regions from genomic DNA. Primers for every V and J gene segment were used in the first PCR, and barcodes and Illumina adapters were added in the second PCR. CDR3 libraries were sequenced using an Illumina instrument. The published analysis was carried out like this. The analysis used both the pipelines supplied by the vendor and custom analysis of the raw data in R/Bioconductor with R version 3.3.0. Clonality, ranging from 0 to 1, was calculated as the inverse of the normalised Shannon entropy of all productive clones. The repertoire share taken up by the top 100 clones defined high-frequency clones, and only clones that passed a 95% confidence test were kept. Overlap between samples was measured with the Morisita-Horn index, while repertoire diversity was measured with the Simpson index. Imported from immuneACCESS, the table was reduced by TCRdb to in-frame sequences with V and J called. These copies leave out some clones; in studies compared against another copy, an unresolved V gene accounts for under half, and the cause of the remainder is not known. D and trimming come from the DNA, and the V and J calls and clone size come from that table. The sample table records a few hundred clones; around 97% of these occur just once. The ten largest make up approximately 2.5% of the sample.

Adults with ileal or ileocolonic Crohn's disease and an indication for ileocolonic resection were eligible for inclusion. Whole ileal mucosal biopsies were stored frozen at -80°C before DNA extraction. A TRizol-based method was used to extract genomic DNA from the frozen whole biopsies, and the DNA was quantified with a NanoDrop 2000 spectrophotometer. Regarding this clone: This clone's antigen is unknown. It has no much larger one-base neighbor in the sample; base qualities were not kept.

The sequence derives from an adult with Crohn's disease. Sequenced material: ileal tissue.

For the CDR3, the sequence is CAISESPGQPQHF. The nucleotide sequence is TGTGCCATCAGTGAGTCCCCCGGTCAGCCCCAGCATTTT. The chain is encoded by TRBV10-3 joined to TRBJ1-5; the D gene remains uncertain. The germline V gene supplies CDR1 ENHRY and CDR2 SYGVKD. The V end loses 0 bases and the J end loses 6 bases, and a stretch of 6 bases separates them. From the cysteine through the phenylalanine, the CDR3 covers 13 amino acids. Here the CDR3 DNA is all that survives: 39 bases in frame from base 1.